Below, one TCR beta chain is given with its context. The sample is drawn from a study of blood T cell repertoires in COVID-19. Per germline, CDR1 DFQATT and CDR2 SNEGSKA (reference sequence). Trimming left V 5 bases short and J 7 bases short, with 8 bases between. CDR3 length equals 10 residues. Clones were read by immunoSEQ multiplex PCR, and TCRdb kept only the in-frame ones, dropping some. The sample records 280,000 or so clones, around 85% being singletons. Sequencing was performed on PBMCs or T cells enriched from blood (not recorded which). J is TRBJ1-1 and V is TRBV20-1, with D perhaps matching TRBD1 (6 bases). The sequence was collected from a woman in her thirties or forties who had recovered from COVID-19. The CDR3 DNA reads TGCAGTGCTTCGGACAGTGAAGCTTTCTTT. It translates to CSASDSEAFF.